The text below deals with one TCR beta chain. The antigen is unknown. Each population that was sorted was more than 98% pure. What was sequenced were expressed TCRB transcripts, since all of the isolated RNA had been reverse transcribed. Naive, central memory and regulatory T cell samples averaged about 3.5 million reads. Some clones are missing from TCRdb's copy, which holds only in-frame ones; the method was immunoSEQ multiplex PCR. The sample carries about 710,000 clones, roughly an eighth recorded once. This sample stems from a study of beta chain features in type 1 diabetes. Whole-study context: Cells sorted and examined across all samples totaled roughly 100,000,000.

Germline loops: CDR1 SNHLY, CDR2 FYNNEI. This CDR3 spans 12 amino acids. V was shortened by 8 bases and J by 5 bases, with 13 bases between the two germline ends. Study-level results: In all four CD4+ subsets, TCRB CDR3 length was significantly, moderately reduced in type 1 diabetes. Sequencing used cDNA, and cells with high TCR expression could therefore be over-represented.

The source of this sequence is a man between 18 and 29 years old with type 1 diabetes. The chain uses TRBV2 and TRBJ2-7; unclear D gene. The sequenced sample was naive CD4+ T cells from blood. The CDR3 protein is CASEPDWDEQYF. Here the CDR3 DNA reads TGTGCCAGCGAGCCCGACTGGGACGAGCAGTACTTC. The whole variable domain, filled in from reference TRBV2 and TRBJ2-7, reads EPEVTQTPSHQVTQMGQEVILRCVPISNHLYFYWYRQILGQKVEFLVSFYNNEISEKSEIFDDQFSVERPDGSNFTLKIRSTKLEDSAMYFCASEPDWDEQYFGPGTRLTVT.